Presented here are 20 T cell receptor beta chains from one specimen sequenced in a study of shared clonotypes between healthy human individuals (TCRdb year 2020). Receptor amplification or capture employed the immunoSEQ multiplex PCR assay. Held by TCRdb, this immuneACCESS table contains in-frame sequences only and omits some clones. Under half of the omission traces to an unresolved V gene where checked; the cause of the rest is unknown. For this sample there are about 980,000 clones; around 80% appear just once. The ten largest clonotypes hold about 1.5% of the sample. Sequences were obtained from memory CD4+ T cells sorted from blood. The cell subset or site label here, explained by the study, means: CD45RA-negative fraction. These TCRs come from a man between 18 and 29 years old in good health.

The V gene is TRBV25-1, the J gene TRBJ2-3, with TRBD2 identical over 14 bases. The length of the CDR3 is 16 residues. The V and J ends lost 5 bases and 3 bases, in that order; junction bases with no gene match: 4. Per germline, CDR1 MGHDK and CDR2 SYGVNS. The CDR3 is CASSPGTSGRTDTQYF. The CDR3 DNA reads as TGTGCCAGCAGTCCCGGGACTAGCGGGAGAACAGATACGCAGTATTTT. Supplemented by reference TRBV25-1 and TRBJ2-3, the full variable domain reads EADIYQTPRYLVIGTGKKITLECSQTMGHDKMYWYQQDPGMELHLIHYSYGVNSTEKGDLSSESTVSRIRTEHFPLTLESARPSHTSQYLCASSPGTSGRTDTQYFGPGTRLTVL.

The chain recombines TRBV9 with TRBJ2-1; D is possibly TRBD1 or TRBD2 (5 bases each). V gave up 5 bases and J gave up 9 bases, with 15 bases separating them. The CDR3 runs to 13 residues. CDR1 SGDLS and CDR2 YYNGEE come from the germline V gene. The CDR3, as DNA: TGTGCCAGCAGTGATCCCCGTGGGGGTGAGCAGTTCTTC. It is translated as CASSDPRGGEQFF. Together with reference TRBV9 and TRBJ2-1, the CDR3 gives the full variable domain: DSGVTQTPKHLITATGQRVTLRCSPRSGDLSVYWYQQSLDQGLQFLIQYYNGEERAKGNILERFSAQQFPDLHSELNLSSLELGDSALYFCASSDPRGGEQFFGPGTRLTVL.

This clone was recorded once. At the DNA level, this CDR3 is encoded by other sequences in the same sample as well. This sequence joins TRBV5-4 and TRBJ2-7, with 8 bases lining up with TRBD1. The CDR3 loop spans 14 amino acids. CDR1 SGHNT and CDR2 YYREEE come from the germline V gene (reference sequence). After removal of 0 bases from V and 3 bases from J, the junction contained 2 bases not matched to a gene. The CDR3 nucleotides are TGTGCCAGCAGCTTGGACAGGGGGGTCTACGAGCAGTACTTC. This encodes CASSLDRGVYEQYF.

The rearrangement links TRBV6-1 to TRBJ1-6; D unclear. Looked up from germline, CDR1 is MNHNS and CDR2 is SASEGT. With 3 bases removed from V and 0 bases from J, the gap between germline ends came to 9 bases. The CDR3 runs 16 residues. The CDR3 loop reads CASSEDWSSYNSPLHF. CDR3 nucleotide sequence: TGTGCCAGCAGTGAGGACTGGAGCTCCTATAATTCACCCCTCCACTTT.

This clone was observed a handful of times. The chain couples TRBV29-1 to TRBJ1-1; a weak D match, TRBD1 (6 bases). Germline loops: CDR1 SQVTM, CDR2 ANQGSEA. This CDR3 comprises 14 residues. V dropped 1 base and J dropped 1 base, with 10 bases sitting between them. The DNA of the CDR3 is TGCAGCGTTGAAGGTGGGACAACGAACACTGAAGCTTTCTTT. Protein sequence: CSVEGGTTNTEAFF.

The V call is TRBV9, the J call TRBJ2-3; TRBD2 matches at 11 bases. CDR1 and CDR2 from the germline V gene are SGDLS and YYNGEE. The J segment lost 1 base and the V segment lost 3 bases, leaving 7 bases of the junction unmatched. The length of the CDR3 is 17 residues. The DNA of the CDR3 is TGTGCCAGCAGCGCCCTAACTAGCGGGGGCCGCACAGATACGCAGTATTTT. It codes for CASSALTSGGRTDTQYF.

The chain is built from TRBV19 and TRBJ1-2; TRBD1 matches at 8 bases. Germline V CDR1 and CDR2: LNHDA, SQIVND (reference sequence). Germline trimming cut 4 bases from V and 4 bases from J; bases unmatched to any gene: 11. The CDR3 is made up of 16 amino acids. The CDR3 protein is CASSSSAWTGPYGYTF. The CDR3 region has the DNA TGTGCCAGTAGTAGTTCAGCATGGACAGGGCCCTATGGCTACACCTTC.

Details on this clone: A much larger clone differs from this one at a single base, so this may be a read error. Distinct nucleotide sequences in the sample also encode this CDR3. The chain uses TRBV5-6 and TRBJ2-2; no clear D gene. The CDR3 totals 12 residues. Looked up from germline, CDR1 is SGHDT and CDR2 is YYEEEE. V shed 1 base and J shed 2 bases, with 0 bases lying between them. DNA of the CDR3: TGTGCCAGCAGCTTGAACACCGGGGAGCTGTTTTTT. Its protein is CASSLNTGELFF. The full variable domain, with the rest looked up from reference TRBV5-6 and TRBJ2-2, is DAGVTQSPTHLIKTRGQQVTLRCSPKSGHDTVSWYQQALGQGPQFIFQYYEEEERQRGNFPDRFSGHQFPNYSSELNVNALLLGDSALYLCASSLNTGELFFGEGSRLTVL.

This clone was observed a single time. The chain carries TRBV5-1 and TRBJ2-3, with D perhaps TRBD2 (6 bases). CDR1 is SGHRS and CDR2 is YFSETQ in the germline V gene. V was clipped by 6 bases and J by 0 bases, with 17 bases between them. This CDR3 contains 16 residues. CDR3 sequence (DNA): TGCGCCAGCATGTCCGGCCGGGGGTCTAGCACAGATACGCAGTATTTT. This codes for CASMSGRGSSTDTQYF.

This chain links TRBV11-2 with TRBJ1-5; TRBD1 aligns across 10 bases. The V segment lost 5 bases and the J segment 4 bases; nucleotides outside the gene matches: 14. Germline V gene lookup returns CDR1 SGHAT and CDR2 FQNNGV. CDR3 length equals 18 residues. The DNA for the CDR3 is TGTGCCAGCAGCCCGACAGGGGGCCCCTCCAAGGCTAATCAGCCCCAGCATTTT. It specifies CASSPTGGPSKANQPQHF.

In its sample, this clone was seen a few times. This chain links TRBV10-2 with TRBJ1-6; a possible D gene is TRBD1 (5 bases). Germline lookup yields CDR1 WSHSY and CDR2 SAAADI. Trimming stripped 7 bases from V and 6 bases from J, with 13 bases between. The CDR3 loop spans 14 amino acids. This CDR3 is CASTLRQINSPLHF. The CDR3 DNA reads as TGCGCCAGCACCCTTAGACAGATTAATTCACCCCTCCACTTT.

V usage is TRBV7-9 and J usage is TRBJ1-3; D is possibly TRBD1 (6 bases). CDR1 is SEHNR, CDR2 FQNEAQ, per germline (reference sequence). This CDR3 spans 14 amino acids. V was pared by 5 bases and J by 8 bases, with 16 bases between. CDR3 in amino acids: CASSTLGAGDTIYF. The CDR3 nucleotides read TGTGCCAGCAGCACTTTGGGAGCAGGGGACACCATATATTTT.

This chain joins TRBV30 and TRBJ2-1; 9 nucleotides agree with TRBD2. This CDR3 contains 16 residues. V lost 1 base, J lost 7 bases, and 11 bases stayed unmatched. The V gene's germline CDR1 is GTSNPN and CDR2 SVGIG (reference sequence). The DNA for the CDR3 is TGTGCCTGGAGTGACCTAGCGGGGACTTATGGGAATGAGCAGTTCTTC. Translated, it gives CAWSDLAGTYGNEQFF.

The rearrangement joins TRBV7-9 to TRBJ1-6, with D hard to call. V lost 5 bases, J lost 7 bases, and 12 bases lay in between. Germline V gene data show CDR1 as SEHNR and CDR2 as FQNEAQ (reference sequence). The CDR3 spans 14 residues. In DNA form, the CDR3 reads TGTGCCAGCAGCCCCTACTCAGGAAATTCACCCCTCCACTTT. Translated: CASSPYSGNSPLHF.

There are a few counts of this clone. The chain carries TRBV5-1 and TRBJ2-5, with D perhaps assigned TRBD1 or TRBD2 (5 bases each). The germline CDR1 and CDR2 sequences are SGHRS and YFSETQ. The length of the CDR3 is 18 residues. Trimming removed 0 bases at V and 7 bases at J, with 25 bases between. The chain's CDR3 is CASSLVPRDGANLVTQYF. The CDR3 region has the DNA TGCGCCAGCAGCTTGGTACCGAGGGACGGCGCAAATTTAGTGACCCAGTACTTC. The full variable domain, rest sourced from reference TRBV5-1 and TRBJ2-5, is KAGVTQTPRYLIKTRGQQVTLSCSPISGHRSVSWYQQTPGQGLQFLFEYFSETQRNKGNFPGRFSGRQFSNSRSEMNVSTLELGDSALYLCASSLVPRDGANLVTQYFGPGTRLLVL.

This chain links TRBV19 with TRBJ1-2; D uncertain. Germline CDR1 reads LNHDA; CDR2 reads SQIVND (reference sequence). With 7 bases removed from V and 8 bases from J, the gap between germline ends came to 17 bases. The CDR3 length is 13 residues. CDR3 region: CASTPTWLGGYTF. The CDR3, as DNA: TGTGCCAGTACCCCAACGTGGCTGGGAGGCTACACCTTC.

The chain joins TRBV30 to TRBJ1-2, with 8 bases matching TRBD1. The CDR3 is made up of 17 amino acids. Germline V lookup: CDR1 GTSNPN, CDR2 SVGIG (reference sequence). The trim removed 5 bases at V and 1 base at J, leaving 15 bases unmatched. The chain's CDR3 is CAWYGRTGTFNNYGYTF. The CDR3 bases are TGTGCCTGGTACGGACGGACAGGGACTTTTAATAACTATGGCTACACCTTC.

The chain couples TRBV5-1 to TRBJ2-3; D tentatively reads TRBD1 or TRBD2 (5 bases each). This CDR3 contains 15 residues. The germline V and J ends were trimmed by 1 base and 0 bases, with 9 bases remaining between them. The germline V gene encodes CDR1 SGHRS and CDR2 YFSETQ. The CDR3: CASSLSGRSTDTQYF. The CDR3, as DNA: TGCGCCAGCAGCTTGTCGGGACGGAGCACAGATACGCAGTATTTT. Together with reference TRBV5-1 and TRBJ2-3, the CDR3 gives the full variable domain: KAGVTQTPRYLIKTRGQQVTLSCSPISGHRSVSWYQQTPGQGLQFLFEYFSETQRNKGNFPGRFSGRQFSNSRSEMNVSTLELGDSALYLCASSLSGRSTDTQYFGPGTRLTVL.

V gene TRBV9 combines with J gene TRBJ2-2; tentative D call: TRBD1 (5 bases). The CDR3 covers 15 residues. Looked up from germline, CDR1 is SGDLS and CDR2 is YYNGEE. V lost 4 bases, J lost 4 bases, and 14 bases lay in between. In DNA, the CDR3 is TGTGCCAGCAGCCTTGCAGGGAATCCCACCGGGGAGCTGTTTTTT. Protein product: CASSLAGNPTGELFF. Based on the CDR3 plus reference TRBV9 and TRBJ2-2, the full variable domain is DSGVTQTPKHLITATGQRVTLRCSPRSGDLSVYWYQQSLDQGLQFLIQYYNGEERAKGNILERFSAQQFPDLHSELNLSSLELGDSALYFCASSLAGNPTGELFFGEGSRLTVL.

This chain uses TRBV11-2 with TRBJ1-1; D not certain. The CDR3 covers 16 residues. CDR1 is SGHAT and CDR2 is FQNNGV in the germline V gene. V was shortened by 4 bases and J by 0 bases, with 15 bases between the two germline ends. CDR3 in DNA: TGTGCCAGCAGCTGGGTTTTGGGAGGGCTGAACACTGAAGCTTTCTTT. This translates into CASSWVLGGLNTEAFF.